Below, 10 T cell receptor beta chains from the same sample are listed, as sequenced in a study of T cells expressing NK-cell markers. TCRdb reanalyzed the 5' RACE reads, giving one entry per CDR3 protein sequence and no DNA. This sample's table reports 120,000 to 150,000 distinct CDR3 sequences. Sequenced material: blood T cells: a sorted CD56 or NKG2C T cell subset, CD4+ or CD8+ T cells, or bulk PBMC T cells (not recorded which). The receptors originated from a man aged 18 to 29 in good health.

The chain links TRBV5-6 to TRBJ2-3; TCRdb selects TRBD2, and the lack of DNA leaves this call unchecked. Germline loops: CDR1 SGHDT, CDR2 YYEEEE. The CDR3 contains 13 residues. CDR3 sequence: CASTPAGSDTQYF.

The chain carries TRBV27 and TRBJ2-7; with no DNA, the TCRdb D assignment of TRBD2 cannot be verified. The length of the CDR3 is 15 residues. CDR1 MNHEY and CDR2 SMNVEV come from the germline V gene (reference sequence). The CDR3 protein is CASSRASGGAYEQYF.

The gene calls are TRBV12-3 or TRBV12-4 and TRBJ2-5; TCRdb's D call, TRBD2, is unchecked because there is no DNA. This CDR3 is built from 15 residues. The chain's CDR3 is CASSFIGRARETQYF.

V usage is TRBV12-3 or TRBV12-4 and J usage is TRBJ2-1; no DNA is available, so the TRBD1 call from TCRdb remains unchecked. This CDR3 has 16 residues. This chain's CDR3 is CASSHPADRGGDEQFF.

CDR3 protein: CASRGGYEQYF. The V and J genes are TRBV12-3 or TRBV12-4 and TRBJ2-7. The CDR3 extends over 11 amino acids.

The chain links TRBV6-5 to TRBJ2-5. The CDR3 covers 15 residues. Germline assignment: CDR1 MNHEY and CDR2 SVGAGI. CDR3 region: CASSSWKAQEETQYF.

The J gene is TRBJ2-7, the V gene TRBV28. In germline, CDR1 is MDHEN, CDR2 SYDVKM. The CDR3 is 12 residues long. The CDR3 loop reads CASSLVSTDQYF.

The chain combines TRBV15 with TRBJ2-7; without DNA, the TCRdb call of TRBD2 cannot be checked. Per germline, CDR1 LNHNV and CDR2 YYDKDF (reference sequence). CDR3 size: 14 residues. CDR3 amino acids: CATSLRDYPYEQYF.

The genes are TRBV5-4 and TRBJ1-2; TCRdb names TRBD1, which stays unverified in the absence of DNA. The germline CDR1 and CDR2 sequences are SGHNT and YYREEE (reference sequence). The CDR3 runs 17 residues. The CDR3 sequence: CASSLGGTGTAFYGYTF. Full variable domain (outside the CDR3, taken from reference TRBV5-4 and TRBJ1-2): ETGVTQSPTHLIKTRGQQVTLRCSSQSGHNTVSWYQQALGQGPQFIFQYYREEENGRGNFPPRFSGLQFPNYSSELNVNALELDDSALYLCASSLGGTGTAFYGYTFGSGTRLTVV.

V and J are TRBV12-3 or TRBV12-4 and TRBJ2-7; the TCRdb call, TRBD1, lacks DNA for checking. The length of the CDR3 is 15 residues. The CDR3 region is CASSLVWDSFYEQYF.